The clone carrying this T cell receptor beta chain was seen only a few times. With a J-beta primer mix and a sample-barcoded 5' primer, a second PCR ran 7 to 11 cycles. TCRdb re-called the 5' RACE reads through MiXCR, storing one row per CDR3 protein. The table records roughly 500,000 distinct CDR3 sequences, 25% to 30% of them present only once. The sample comes from a study of blood T cells in healthy people across ages. Per the germline V gene, CDR1 is DFQATT and CDR2 is SNEGSKA (reference sequence). The ends were cut back, 1 base at V and 8 bases at J, with 14 bases in the middle. This CDR3 has 14 residues.

Specimen: blood. J is TRBJ1-4 and V is TRBV20-1; D is ambiguous. The clonotype comes from an older woman in good health. The CDR3 protein is CSARGPPNGEKLFF. CDR3 nucleotide sequence: TGCAGTGCTAGAGGCCCGCCCAATGGGGAAAAACTGTTTTTT.